Listed below are T cell receptor beta chains from one sample, sequenced in a study of T cell repertoires in cytomegalovirus infection. These receptors are not linked to any known antigen. One entry per CDR3 protein, called by TCRdb with MiXCR from the reads. The sample yields around 310,000 distinct CDR3 sequences, just under 30% seen once. This specimen consisted of cultured PBMCs, obtained from culture after CMV antigen stimulation. The receptors derive from a human donor in good health (CMV status not recorded). Some clones in this sample may be carry-over from other donors' samples. CDR3s include the opening cysteine and the closing phenylalanine or tryptophan. A D gene is named only where the DNA matches it firmly. Expanded clones get a size class; other rows say once, few or many, or leave the size out.

v_call: TRBV7-8
j_call: TRBJ2-1
d_call: .
clone_size: many
cdr3_nt: TGTGCCAGCAGCTTATCTCTGAGCAATGAGCAGTTCTTC
cdr3_aa: CASSLSLSNEQFF

v_call: TRBV7-3
j_call: TRBJ2-1
d_call: .
clone_size: few
cdr3_nt: TGTGCCAGCAGCTTAGGGCCGGGCCAGAATGAGCAGTTCTTC
cdr3_aa: CASSLGPGQNEQFF

v_call: TRBV19
j_call: TRBJ2-7
d_call: .
clone_size: few
cdr3_nt: TGTGCCAGTAGTTGGGGGGAGAATTACGAGCAGTACTTC
cdr3_aa: CASSWGENYEQYF

v_call: TRBV14
j_call: TRBJ2-5
d_call: TRBD2
clone_size: .
cdr3_nt: TGTGCCAGCAGCCATGGAGGGGGACTAGCGGGAGTGGAGACCCAGTACTTC
cdr3_aa: CASSHGGGLAGVETQYF

v_call: TRBV6-5
j_call: TRBJ1-5
d_call: .
clone_size: .
cdr3_nt: TGTGCCAGCAGTGGGGGTGGGGGGCTCAATCAGCCCCAGCATTTT
cdr3_aa: CASSGGGGLNQPQHF

v_call: TRBV10-3
j_call: TRBJ1-5
d_call: .
clone_size: .
cdr3_nt: TGTGCCATCAGTGAAGAGGCGGGGGGTCAGCCCCAGCATTTT
cdr3_aa: CAISEEAGGQPQHF

v_call: TRBV11-2
j_call: TRBJ1-4
d_call: TRBD1
clone_size: .
cdr3_nt: TGTGCCAGCAGCTTAGCTGGGGGACAGGGTGCCGAAAAACTGTTTTTT
cdr3_aa: CASSLAGGQGAEKLFF

v_call: TRBV7-3
j_call: TRBJ2-1
d_call: TRBD2
clone_size: few
cdr3_nt: TGTGCCAGCAGCTTAACCCCGCCGGGGGGTGTCGCTGGTGAGCAGTTCTTC
cdr3_aa: CASSLTPPGGVAGEQFF

v_call: TRBV12-3/TRBV12-4
j_call: TRBJ2-1
d_call: TRBD1
clone_size: few
cdr3_nt: TGTGCCAGCAGTCCTTGGGACAGGGGGACCTCCTACAATGAGCAGTTCTTC
cdr3_aa: CASSPWDRGTSYNEQFF

v_call: TRBV11-1
j_call: TRBJ2-7
d_call: TRBD1
clone_size: .
cdr3_nt: TGTGCCAGCAGCTTAGAGTCGGCAGGGGGTCAGGCAATTGCCTACGAGCAGTACTTC
cdr3_aa: CASSLESAGGQAIAYEQYF

v_call: TRBV6-5
j_call: TRBJ1-2
d_call: .
clone_size: .
cdr3_nt: TGTGCCAGCAGCAGGCTAAACTATGGCTACACCTTC
cdr3_aa: CASSRLNYGYTF

v_call: TRBV20-1
j_call: TRBJ2-3
d_call: TRBD2
clone_size: few
cdr3_nt: TGCAGTGCTAGAGATAAGACTAGCGGGAGCGTCACAGATACGCAGTATTTT
cdr3_aa: CSARDKTSGSVTDTQYF

v_call: TRBV7-3
j_call: TRBJ2-3
d_call: .
clone_size: .
cdr3_nt: TGTGCCAGCAGCTTAACGTTAAGAGGGGGGGGCACAGATACGCAGTATTTT
cdr3_aa: CASSLTLRGGGTDTQYF

v_call: TRBV19
j_call: TRBJ2-3
d_call: .
clone_size: few
cdr3_nt: TGTGCCAGTAGTATGGGGCTCGCGACGGATTTT
cdr3_aa: CASSMGLATDF

v_call: TRBV6-1
j_call: TRBJ2-3
d_call: TRBD1
clone_size: .
cdr3_nt: TGTGCCAGCAGTCTACGGACAGGGGTTGGTACAGATACGCAGTATTTT
cdr3_aa: CASSLRTGVGTDTQYF

v_call: TRBV19
j_call: TRBJ1-2
d_call: .
clone_size: .
cdr3_nt: TGTGCCAGTAGGCCGACTCCGGGTGGGTTAGTAAGCTACACCTTC
cdr3_aa: CASRPTPGGLVSYTF

v_call: TRBV7-2
j_call: TRBJ2-3
d_call: TRBD1
clone_size: .
cdr3_nt: TGTGCCAGCAGCTCCCTGGGACAGGGAAGCACAGATACGCAGTATTTT
cdr3_aa: CASSSLGQGSTDTQYF

v_call: TRBV12-3/TRBV12-4
j_call: TRBJ2-1
d_call: .
clone_size: .
cdr3_nt: TGTGCCAGCAGCGGGATGTCCTACAATGAGCAGTTCTTC
cdr3_aa: CASSGMSYNEQFF

v_call: TRBV19
j_call: TRBJ2-3
d_call: .
clone_size: once
cdr3_nt: TGTGCCAGTGGTAGATTCGGGTTGACAGATACGCAGTATTTT
cdr3_aa: CASGRFGLTDTQYF

v_call: TRBV12-3/TRBV12-4
j_call: TRBJ2-5
d_call: .
clone_size: .
cdr3_nt: TGTGCCAGCAGTTCCGCCGGGGACCAAGAGACCCAGTACTTC
cdr3_aa: CASSSAGDQETQYF

v_call: TRBV20-1
j_call: TRBJ2-7
d_call: TRBD2
clone_size: few
cdr3_nt: TGCAGTGCTAGTTATAGCGGGGGATCCTACGAGCAGTACTTC
cdr3_aa: CSASYSGGSYEQYF

v_call: TRBV12-3/TRBV12-4
j_call: TRBJ2-7
d_call: TRBD1
clone_size: .
cdr3_nt: TGTGCCAGCAGTTTAGGCGGACAGGGACTTCGCGAGCAGTACTTC
cdr3_aa: CASSLGGQGLREQYF

v_call: TRBV7-8
j_call: TRBJ1-3
d_call: .
clone_size: few
cdr3_nt: TGTGCCAGCAGCTTAGCGTGGGCCCGGTACTCTGGAAACACCATATATTTT
cdr3_aa: CASSLAWARYSGNTIYF

v_call: TRBV11-2
j_call: TRBJ1-4
d_call: TRBD1
clone_size: .
cdr3_nt: TGTGCCAGCTTCGGACAGGGCAATGAAAAACTGTTTTTT
cdr3_aa: CASFGQGNEKLFF

v_call: TRBV20-1
j_call: TRBJ1-5
d_call: TRBD1
clone_size: many
cdr3_nt: TGCAGTGCTAGAGACCCCCGGGACAGGGTCCGTCAGCCCCAGCATTTT
cdr3_aa: CSARDPRDRVRQPQHF

v_call: TRBV27
j_call: TRBJ2-5
d_call: .
clone_size: .
cdr3_nt: TGTGCCAGCACCCCCCAGGACTTC
cdr3_aa: CASTPQDF

v_call: TRBV7-8
j_call: TRBJ1-4
d_call: TRBD1
clone_size: .
cdr3_nt: TGTGCCAGCAGCTCTCCGTGGGACAGGAATGAAAAACTGTTTTTT
cdr3_aa: CASSSPWDRNEKLFF

v_call: TRBV20-1
j_call: TRBJ2-3
d_call: .
clone_size: few
cdr3_nt: TGCAGTCCCCGCGAGGGCAGTACTAGCACAGATACGCAGTATTTT
cdr3_aa: CSPREGSTSTDTQYF

v_call: TRBV7-8
j_call: TRBJ1-5
d_call: .
clone_size: many
cdr3_nt: TGTGCCAGCAGCTTAGCTAGGAGTAATCAGCCCCAGCATTTT
cdr3_aa: CASSLARSNQPQHF

v_call: TRBV7-3
j_call: TRBJ2-7
d_call: .
clone_size: .
cdr3_nt: TGTGCCAGCAGCTTTGGACAGATTTCCTACGAGCAGTACTTC
cdr3_aa: CASSFGQISYEQYF

v_call: TRBV29-1
j_call: TRBJ1-2
d_call: TRBD1
clone_size: .
cdr3_nt: TGCAGCGCTCCGATACAGGGGAGAGGCTACACCTTC
cdr3_aa: CSAPIQGRGYTF

v_call: TRBV12-3/TRBV12-4
j_call: TRBJ2-1
d_call: TRBD1
clone_size: .
cdr3_nt: TGTGCCAGCAGTTTAGGGACAGGGGATGAGCAGTTCTTC
cdr3_aa: CASSLGTGDEQFF

v_call: TRBV7-9
j_call: TRBJ2-7
d_call: TRBD1
clone_size: .
cdr3_nt: TGTGCCAGCAGCTCCCCCAGGGGGCGATACGAGCAGTACTTC
cdr3_aa: CASSSPRGRYEQYF

v_call: TRBV2
j_call: TRBJ1-1
d_call: .
clone_size: .
cdr3_nt: TGTGCCAGCAGCGACAGGTTACACACTGAAGCTTTCTTT
cdr3_aa: CASSDRLHTEAFF

v_call: TRBV7-9
j_call: TRBJ2-3
d_call: .
clone_size: .
cdr3_nt: TGTGCCAGCAGCTTGGGTAGCGCCACAGATACGCAGTATTTT
cdr3_aa: CASSLGSATDTQYF

v_call: TRBV19
j_call: TRBJ1-1
d_call: .
clone_size: few
cdr3_nt: TGTGCCAGTAGTAGGCCTAAACAGGCAGGGTCGATCACTGAAGCTTTCTTT
cdr3_aa: CASSRPKQAGSITEAFF

v_call: TRBV6-5
j_call: TRBJ2-1
d_call: .
clone_size: few
cdr3_nt: TGTGCCAGCAGTTACTCCGCCGGGGGATGGCTTTACAATGAGCAGTTCTTC
cdr3_aa: CASSYSAGGWLYNEQFF

v_call: TRBV19
j_call: TRBJ1-1
d_call: TRBD1
clone_size: .
cdr3_nt: TGTGCCAGTAGTACTCTCAGGGGGACTGAAGCTTTCTTT
cdr3_aa: CASSTLRGTEAFF

v_call: TRBV20-1
j_call: TRBJ1-6
d_call: .
clone_size: .
cdr3_nt: TGCAGTGCTCGATCTGACAAGGCCCCTAAGTATAATTCACCCCTCCACTTT
cdr3_aa: CSARSDKAPKYNSPLHF

v_call: TRBV5-4
j_call: TRBJ2-5
d_call: TRBD1
clone_size: .
cdr3_nt: TGTGCCAGCAGCTTGGTTGGGACAGGGGGCGCGCGGCGAGAGACCCAGTACTTC
cdr3_aa: CASSLVGTGGARRETQYF

v_call: TRBV18
j_call: TRBJ1-2
d_call: TRBD1
clone_size: few
cdr3_nt: TGTGCCAGCGGGCAGGGACAGGGAAATGGCTACACCTTC
cdr3_aa: CASGQGQGNGYTF

v_call: TRBV12-3/TRBV12-4
j_call: TRBJ1-1
d_call: .
clone_size: few
cdr3_nt: TGTGCCAGCAGTTTTGAGCGGGGGGCCACTGAAGCTTTCTTT
cdr3_aa: CASSFERGATEAFF

v_call: TRBV27
j_call: TRBJ2-5
d_call: .
clone_size: .
cdr3_nt: TGTGCCAGCAGTACCAGGACAAACCAAGAGACCCAGTACTTC
cdr3_aa: CASSTRTNQETQYF

v_call: TRBV7-6
j_call: TRBJ2-1
d_call: .
clone_size: few
cdr3_nt: TGTGCCAGCAGCTTAGCTTCTGGCGCTTGGAATGAGCAGTTCTTC
cdr3_aa: CASSLASGAWNEQFF

v_call: TRBV7-2
j_call: TRBJ2-5
d_call: .
clone_size: many
cdr3_nt: TGTGCCAGCAGCCGACGGGAGACCCAGTACTTC
cdr3_aa: CASSRRETQYF

v_call: TRBV4-1
j_call: TRBJ2-7
d_call: TRBD1
clone_size: few
cdr3_nt: TGCGCCAGCAGCCACCCCGGACAGGGTCAGGACGAGCAGTACTTC
cdr3_aa: CASSHPGQGQDEQYF

v_call: TRBV5-1
j_call: TRBJ2-3
d_call: TRBD2
clone_size: few
cdr3_nt: TGCGCCAGCAGCTTGGCCAGCGGGGACACAGATACGCAGTATTTT
cdr3_aa: CASSLASGDTDTQYF

v_call: TRBV10-3
j_call: TRBJ1-2
d_call: TRBD1
clone_size: .
cdr3_nt: TGTGCCATCAAAGGACAGGATACTAACTATGGCTACACCTTC
cdr3_aa: CAIKGQDTNYGYTF

v_call: TRBV28
j_call: TRBJ1-2
d_call: TRBD1
clone_size: .
cdr3_nt: TGTGCCAGCAGCTCCTCAGGGGGCTTCGGATATGGCTACACCTTC
cdr3_aa: CASSSSGGFGYGYTF

v_call: TRBV29-1
j_call: TRBJ2-1
d_call: .
clone_size: .
cdr3_nt: TGCAGCGTTCTGGGGGATTATGGGCAGTTCTTC
cdr3_aa: CSVLGDYGQFF

v_call: TRBV11-1
j_call: TRBJ2-7
d_call: .
clone_size: many
cdr3_nt: TGTGCCAGCAGCTTCGTATGGACCAAGGGGGACCCAGCCTACGAGCAGTACTTC
cdr3_aa: CASSFVWTKGDPAYEQYF

v_call: TRBV18
j_call: TRBJ2-1
d_call: .
clone_size: .
cdr3_nt: TGTGCCAGCTCACCAGCGCGACAGAACAATGAGCAGTTCTTC
cdr3_aa: CASSPARQNNEQFF

v_call: TRBV6-1
j_call: TRBJ2-2
d_call: .
clone_size: .
cdr3_nt: TGTGCCAGCAGTCGTGACAGCGCGAACACCGGGGAGCTGTTTTTT
cdr3_aa: CASSRDSANTGELFF

v_call: TRBV28
j_call: TRBJ2-2
d_call: .
clone_size: few
cdr3_nt: TGTGCCAGCAGTTTTCCCCCCCACGGCGGGACACCCACGAACACCGGGGAGCTGTTTTTT
cdr3_aa: CASSFPPHGGTPTNTGELFF

v_call: TRBV7-9
j_call: TRBJ1-1
d_call: .
clone_size: .
cdr3_nt: TGTGCCAGCAGCCTCCCGACGGACGTGAACACTGAAGCTTTCTTT
cdr3_aa: CASSLPTDVNTEAFF

v_call: TRBV20-1
j_call: TRBJ2-3
d_call: TRBD2
clone_size: .
cdr3_nt: TGCAGTGCTAGTCGGACTACTAGCGGTTCAGATACGCAGTATTTT
cdr3_aa: CSASRTTSGSDTQYF